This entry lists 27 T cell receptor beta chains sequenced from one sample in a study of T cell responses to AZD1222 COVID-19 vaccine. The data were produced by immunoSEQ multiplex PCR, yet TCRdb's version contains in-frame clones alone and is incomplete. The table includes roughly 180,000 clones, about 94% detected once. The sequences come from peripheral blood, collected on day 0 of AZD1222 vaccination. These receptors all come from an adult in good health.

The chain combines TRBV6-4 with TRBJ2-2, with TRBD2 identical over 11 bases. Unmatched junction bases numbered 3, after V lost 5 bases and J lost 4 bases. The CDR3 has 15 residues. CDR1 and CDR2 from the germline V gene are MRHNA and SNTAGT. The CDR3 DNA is TGTGCCAGCAGTCCCCTAGCGGGAGGCACCGGGGAGCTGTTTTTT. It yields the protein CASSPLAGGTGELFF.

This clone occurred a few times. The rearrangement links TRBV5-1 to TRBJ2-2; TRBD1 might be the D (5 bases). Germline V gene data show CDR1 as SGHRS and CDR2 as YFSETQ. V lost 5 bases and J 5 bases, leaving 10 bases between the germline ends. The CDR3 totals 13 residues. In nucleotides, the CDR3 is TGCGCCAGCAGTGAAGGGGTTACCGGGGAGCTGTTTTTT. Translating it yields CASSEGVTGELFF. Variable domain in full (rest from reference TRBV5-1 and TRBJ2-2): KAGVTQTPRYLIKTRGQQVTLSCSPISGHRSVSWYQQTPGQGLQFLFEYFSETQRNKGNFPGRFSGRQFSNSRSEMNVSTLELGDSALYLCASSEGVTGELFFGEGSRLTVL.

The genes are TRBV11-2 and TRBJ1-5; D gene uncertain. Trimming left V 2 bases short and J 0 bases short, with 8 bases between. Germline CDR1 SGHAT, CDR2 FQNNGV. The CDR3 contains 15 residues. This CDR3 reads CASSLQGNSNQPQHF. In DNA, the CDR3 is TGTGCCAGCAGCTTACAAGGAAATAGCAATCAGCCCCAGCATTTT.

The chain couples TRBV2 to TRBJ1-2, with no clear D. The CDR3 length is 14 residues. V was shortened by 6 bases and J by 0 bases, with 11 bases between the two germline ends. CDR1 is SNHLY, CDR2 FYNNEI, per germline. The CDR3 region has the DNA TGTGCCAGCAGGCCTCCGGCGGCTAACTATGGCTACACCTTC. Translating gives CASRPPAANYGYTF.

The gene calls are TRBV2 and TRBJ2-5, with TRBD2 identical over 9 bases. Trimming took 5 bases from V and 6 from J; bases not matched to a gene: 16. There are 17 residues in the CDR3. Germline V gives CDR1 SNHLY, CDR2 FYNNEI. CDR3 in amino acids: CASSNRRTSAPGKTQYF. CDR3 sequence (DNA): TGTGCCAGCAGTAATCGGCGGACTAGCGCCCCGGGGAAGACCCAGTACTTC.

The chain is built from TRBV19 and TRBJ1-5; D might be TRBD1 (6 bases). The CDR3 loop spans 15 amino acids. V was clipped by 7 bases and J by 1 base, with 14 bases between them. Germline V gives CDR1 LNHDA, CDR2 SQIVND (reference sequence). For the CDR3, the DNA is TGTGCCAGTACCAATAGAGACAGGAGCAATCAGCCCCAGCATTTT. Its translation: CASTNRDRSNQPQHF.

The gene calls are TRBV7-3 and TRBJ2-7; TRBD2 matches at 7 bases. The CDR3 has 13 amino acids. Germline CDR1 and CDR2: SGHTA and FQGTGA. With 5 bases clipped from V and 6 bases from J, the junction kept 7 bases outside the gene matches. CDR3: CASSHGSGGEQYF. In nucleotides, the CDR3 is TGTGCCAGCAGCCACGGTTCGGGGGGCGAGCAGTACTTC.

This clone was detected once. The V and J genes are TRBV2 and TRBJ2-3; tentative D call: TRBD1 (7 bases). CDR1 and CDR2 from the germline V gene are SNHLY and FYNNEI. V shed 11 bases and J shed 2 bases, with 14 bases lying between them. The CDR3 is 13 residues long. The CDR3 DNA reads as TGTGCCGGTGGACAGGACTACACAGATACGCAGTATTTT. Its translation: CAGGQDYTDTQYF.

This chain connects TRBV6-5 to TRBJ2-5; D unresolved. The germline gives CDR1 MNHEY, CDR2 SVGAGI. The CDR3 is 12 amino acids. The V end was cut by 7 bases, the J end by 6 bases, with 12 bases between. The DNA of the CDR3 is TGTGCCAGCAAGGGTCAGCCCCAGACCCAGTACTTC. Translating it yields CASKGQPQTQYF.

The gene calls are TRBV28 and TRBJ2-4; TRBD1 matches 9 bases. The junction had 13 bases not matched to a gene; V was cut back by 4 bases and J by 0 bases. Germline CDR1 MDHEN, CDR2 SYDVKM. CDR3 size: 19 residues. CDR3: CASSSKRTGVTLAKNIQYF. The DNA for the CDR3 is TGTGCCAGCAGTTCCAAGAGGACAGGGGTGACATTAGCCAAAAACATTCAGTACTTC.

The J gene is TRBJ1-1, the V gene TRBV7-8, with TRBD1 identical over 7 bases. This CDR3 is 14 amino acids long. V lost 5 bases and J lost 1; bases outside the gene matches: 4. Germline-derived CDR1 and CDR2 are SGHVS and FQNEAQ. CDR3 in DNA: TGTGCCAGCAGCCCACAGGGGAGGAACACTGAAGCTTTCTTT. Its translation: CASSPQGRNTEAFF.

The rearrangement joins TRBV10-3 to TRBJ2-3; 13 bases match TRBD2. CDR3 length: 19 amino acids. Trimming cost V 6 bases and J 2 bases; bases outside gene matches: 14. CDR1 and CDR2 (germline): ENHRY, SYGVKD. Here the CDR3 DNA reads TGTGCCATCAGGACTTTTGGGACTAGCGGGATGGGGACCACAGATACGCAGTATTTT. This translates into CAIRTFGTSGMGTTDTQYF.

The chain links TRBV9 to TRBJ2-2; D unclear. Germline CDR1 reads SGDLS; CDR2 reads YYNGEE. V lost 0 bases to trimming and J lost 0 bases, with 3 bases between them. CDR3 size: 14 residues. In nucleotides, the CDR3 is TGTGCCAGCAGCGTAGGACCGAACACCGGGGAGCTGTTTTTT. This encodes CASSVGPNTGELFF.

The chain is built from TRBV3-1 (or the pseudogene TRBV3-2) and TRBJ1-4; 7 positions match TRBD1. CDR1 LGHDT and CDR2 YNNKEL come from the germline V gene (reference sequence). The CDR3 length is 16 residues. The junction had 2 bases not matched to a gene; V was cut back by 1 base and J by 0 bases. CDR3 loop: CASSQGGTATNEKLFF. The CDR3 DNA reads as TGTGCCAGCAGCCAAGGAGGGACAGCAACTAATGAAAAACTGTTTTTT.

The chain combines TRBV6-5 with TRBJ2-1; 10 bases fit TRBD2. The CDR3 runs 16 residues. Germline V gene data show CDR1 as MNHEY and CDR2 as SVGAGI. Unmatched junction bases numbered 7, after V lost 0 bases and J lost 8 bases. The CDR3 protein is CASSYSPAGGPHEQFF. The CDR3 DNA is TGTGCCAGCAGTTACTCGCCAGCGGGAGGGCCCCATGAGCAGTTCTTC.

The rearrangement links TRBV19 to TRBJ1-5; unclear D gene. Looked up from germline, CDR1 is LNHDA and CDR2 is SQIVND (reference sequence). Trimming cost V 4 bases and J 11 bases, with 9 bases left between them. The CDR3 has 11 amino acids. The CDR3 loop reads CASSTGPSQHF. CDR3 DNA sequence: TGTGCCAGTAGTACCGGACCTTCCCAGCATTTT. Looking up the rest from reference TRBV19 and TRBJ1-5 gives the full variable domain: DGGITQSPKYLFRKEGQNVTLSCEQNLNHDAMYWYRQDPGQGLRLIYYSQIVNDFQKGDIAEGYSVSREKKESFPLTVTSAQKNPTAFYLCASSTGPSQHFGDGTRLSIL.

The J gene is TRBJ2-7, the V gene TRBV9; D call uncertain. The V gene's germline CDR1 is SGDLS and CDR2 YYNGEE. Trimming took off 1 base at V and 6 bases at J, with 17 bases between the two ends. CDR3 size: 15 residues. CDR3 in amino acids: CASSVNGRSGVEQYF. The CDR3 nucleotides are TGTGCCAGCAGCGTAAACGGACGGTCCGGTGTCGAGCAGTACTTC.

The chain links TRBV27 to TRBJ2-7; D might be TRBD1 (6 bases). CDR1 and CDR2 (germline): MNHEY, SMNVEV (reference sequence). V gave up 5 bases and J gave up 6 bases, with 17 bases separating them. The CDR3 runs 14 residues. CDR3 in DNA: TGTGCCAGCAGTGCCACCCAACAGGGTACCGAGCAGTACTTC. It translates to CASSATQQGTEQYF.

The CDR3 bases are TGTGCCAGCAGCTTGGGAGGTGTGGGTGAGCAGTTCTTC. Translating gives CASSLGGVGEQFF. The chain links TRBV7-9 to TRBJ2-1; TRBD2 might be the D (6 bases). CDR1 and CDR2 (germline): SEHNR, FQNEAQ (reference sequence). The V end was cut by 3 bases, the J end by 9 bases, with 12 bases between. The CDR3 length is 13 residues.

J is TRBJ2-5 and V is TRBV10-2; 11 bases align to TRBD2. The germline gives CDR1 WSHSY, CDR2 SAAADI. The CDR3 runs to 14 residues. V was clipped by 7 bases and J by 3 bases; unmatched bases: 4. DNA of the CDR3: TGCGCCAGCACCGGACTAGCGGGCAAAGAGACCCAGTACTTC. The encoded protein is CASTGLAGKETQYF.

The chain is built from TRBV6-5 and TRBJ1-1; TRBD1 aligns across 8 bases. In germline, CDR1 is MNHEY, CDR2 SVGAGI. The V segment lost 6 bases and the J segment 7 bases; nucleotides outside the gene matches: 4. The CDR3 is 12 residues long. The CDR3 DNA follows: TGTGCCAGCAGCCCCGGACAGGGTGAAGCTTTCTTT. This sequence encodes CASSPGQGEAFF.

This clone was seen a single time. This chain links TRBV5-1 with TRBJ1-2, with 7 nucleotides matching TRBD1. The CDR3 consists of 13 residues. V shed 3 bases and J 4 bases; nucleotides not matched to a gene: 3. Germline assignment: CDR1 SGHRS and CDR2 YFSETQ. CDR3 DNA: TGCGCCAGCAGCTCCGGGACAGCCTATGGCTACACCTTC. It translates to CASSSGTAYGYTF.

CDR3 bases: TGTGCCAGCAGCGACACCGGGACTAGCGGGAGTCAATACAATGAGCAGTTCTTC. Translating gives CASSDTGTSGSQYNEQFF. V usage is TRBV9 and J usage is TRBJ2-1, with 14 bases lining up with TRBD2. Germline CDR1 and CDR2: SGDLS and YYNGEE. V lost 3 bases to trimming and J lost 4 bases; unmatched junction nucleotides: 9. The CDR3 has 18 amino acids.

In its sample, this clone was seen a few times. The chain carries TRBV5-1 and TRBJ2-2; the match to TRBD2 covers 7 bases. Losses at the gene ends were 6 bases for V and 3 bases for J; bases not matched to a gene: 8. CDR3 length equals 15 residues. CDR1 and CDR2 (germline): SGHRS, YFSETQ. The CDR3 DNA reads TGCGCCAGCAACATCGCGGGAGTACACACCGGGGAGCTGTTTTTT. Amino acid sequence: CASNIAGVHTGELFF.

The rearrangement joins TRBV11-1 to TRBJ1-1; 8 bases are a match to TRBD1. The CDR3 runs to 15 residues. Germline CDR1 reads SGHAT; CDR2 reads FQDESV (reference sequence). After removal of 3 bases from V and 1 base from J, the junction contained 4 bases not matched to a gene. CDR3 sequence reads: CASSFIGQGNTEAFF. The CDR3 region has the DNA TGTGCCAGCAGCTTCATCGGACAGGGGAACACTGAAGCTTTCTTT.

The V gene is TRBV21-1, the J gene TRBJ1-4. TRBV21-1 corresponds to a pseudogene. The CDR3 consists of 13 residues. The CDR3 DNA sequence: TGTGCCAGCAGCAAGCCTACCTCAGAAAAACTGTTTTTT. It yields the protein CASSKPTSEKLFF.

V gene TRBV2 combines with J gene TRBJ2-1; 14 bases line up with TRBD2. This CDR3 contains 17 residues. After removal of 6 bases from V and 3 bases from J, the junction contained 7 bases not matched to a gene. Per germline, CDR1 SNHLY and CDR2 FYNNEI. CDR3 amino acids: CASRRLAGGPNYNEQFF. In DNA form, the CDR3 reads TGTGCCAGCAGGCGACTAGCGGGAGGGCCGAACTACAATGAGCAGTTCTTC.